The rows below give T cell receptor beta chains drawn from one sample of a study of shared clonotypes between healthy human individuals. Some clones are missing from TCRdb's copy, which holds only in-frame ones; the method was immunoSEQ multiplex PCR. Here the sample spans 2 million to 2.5 million clones, roughly 93% being singletons. The sequencing input was naive CD4+ T cells from PBMCs. The receptors here all came from a man aged 18-30 years in good health. Some clones in this sample may be carry-over from other donors' samples. Each CDR3 is given with its conserved first and last residue. Fields, in order: CDR3 DNA, CDR3 protein, clone size, D gene, V gene, J gene. D genes are given only for firm matches. Only some rows state a clone size, as once, few, many or a class for expanded clones.

DNA: TGTGCCAGCGCGCAGAGAGGGGGAGAGACCCAGTACTTC
CDR3: CASAQRGGETQYF
size: .
D: .
V: TRBV27
J: TRBJ2-5

DNA: TGTGCCAGCAGCTTAATAATATGGAACTCTGGGGCCAACGTCCTGACTTTC
CDR3: CASSLIIWNSGANVLTF
size: .
D: .
V: TRBV7-4
J: TRBJ2-6

DNA: TGTGCCAGCAGTGATGGGACTCCGCCCTACGAGCAGTACTTC
CDR3: CASSDGTPPYEQYF
size: once
D: .
V: TRBV27
J: TRBJ2-7

DNA: TGTGCCAGCAGGCGACCGGAAGTAGCCTCCTACAATGAGCAGTTCTTC
CDR3: CASRRPEVASYNEQFF
size: .
D: .
V: TRBV28
J: TRBJ2-1

DNA: TGCGCCAGCAGCTTGGGACTGAATCAGCCCCAGCATTTT
CDR3: CASSLGLNQPQHF
size: .
D: .
V: TRBV5-1
J: TRBJ1-5

DNA: TGTGCCAGCAGTGAAGGCCTTGGGACAGGGGTGTTCTTC
CDR3: CASSEGLGTGVFF
size: .
D: TRBD1
V: TRBV6-1
J: TRBJ2-1

DNA: TGTGCCAGCAGCTCAGGGTTGAGGAATGAAAAACTGTTTTTT
CDR3: CASSSGLRNEKLFF
size: .
D: .
V: TRBV5-4
J: TRBJ1-4

DNA: TGTGCCAGCAGCGGATATAGCGGGAGGGAGACCCAGTACTTC
CDR3: CASSGYSGRETQYF
size: .
D: TRBD2
V: TRBV9
J: TRBJ2-5

DNA: TGTGCCAGCAGCTTGGACAGGGCGGGCACCGGGGAGCTGTTTTTT
CDR3: CASSLDRAGTGELFF
size: once
D: TRBD1
V: TRBV7-2
J: TRBJ2-2

DNA: TGTGCCAGCAGCCAGACTAACAGGGGGCGTCTCACTGAAGCTTTCTTT
CDR3: CASSQTNRGRLTEAFF
size: .
D: TRBD1
V: TRBV5-4
J: TRBJ1-1

DNA: TGTGCCAGCAGCGGCTGGGCCCGGGGTAGCGGGCTCCAAGAGACCCAGTACTTC
CDR3: CASSGWARGSGLQETQYF
size: .
D: TRBD2
V: TRBV11-2
J: TRBJ2-5

DNA: TGTGCCAGCAGCGTAGGCCACCTGGTGGGGACCCAGTACTTC
CDR3: CASSVGHLVGTQYF
size: .
D: .
V: TRBV9
J: TRBJ2-5

DNA: TGTGCCAGCAGTATTACGCCGTGGGGAGAGACCCAGTACTTC
CDR3: CASSITPWGETQYF
size: .
D: .
V: TRBV6-1
J: TRBJ2-5

DNA: TGCAGCGTTGAAGAGGGACGGGGTGGGTCCTACAATGAGCAGTTCTTC
CDR3: CSVEEGRGGSYNEQFF
size: .
D: .
V: TRBV29-1
J: TRBJ2-1

DNA: TGCGCCAGCAGCCAAGGTATGGTGAACACTGAAGCTTTCTTT
CDR3: CASSQGMVNTEAFF
size: few
D: .
V: TRBV4-1
J: TRBJ1-1

DNA: TGTGCCAGCCAAACCGGCCAGGGGGCCTACGAGCAGTACTTC
CDR3: CASQTGQGAYEQYF
size: .
D: TRBD1
V: TRBV27
J: TRBJ2-7

DNA: TGTGCCAGCAGCTTTGGACAGTTTCCGAATGAAAAACTGTTTTTT
CDR3: CASSFGQFPNEKLFF
size: .
D: .
V: TRBV11-2
J: TRBJ1-4

DNA: TGTGCCAGCAGGGGACAGAGCTATGGCTACACCTTC
CDR3: CASRGQSYGYTF
size: .
D: TRBD1
V: TRBV2
J: TRBJ1-2

DNA: TGTGCCAGCAGCTTAGGGGCGGGAGAGGAGAACGAGCAGTACTTC
CDR3: CASSLGAGEENEQYF
size: .
D: TRBD2
V: TRBV7-9
J: TRBJ2-7

DNA: TGTGCCAGCAGCCAAGATCTTCAGGGAACTAATGAAAAACTGTTTTTT
CDR3: CASSQDLQGTNEKLFF
size: once
D: .
V: TRBV4-2
J: TRBJ1-4

DNA: TGTGCCAGCAGCCAATTCGCGCCAGCGGGAGGGGACAATGAGCAGTTCTTC
CDR3: CASSQFAPAGGDNEQFF
size: .
D: TRBD2
V: TRBV4-2
J: TRBJ2-1

DNA: TGTGCCAGCAGCCAGACCGGCGAGGCCCAGTACTTC
CDR3: CASSQTGEAQYF
size: .
D: .
V: TRBV7-9
J: TRBJ2-5

DNA: TGTGCCACCAGCAGAGGTTACGGGGTCCAAGAGACCCAGTACTTC
CDR3: CATSRGYGVQETQYF
size: .
D: .
V: TRBV15
J: TRBJ2-5

DNA: TGTGCCAGCCGTCTTTTGCAGGGGGGGAACTATGGCTACACCTTC
CDR3: CASRLLQGGNYGYTF
size: .
D: TRBD1
V: TRBV28
J: TRBJ1-2

DNA: TGTGCCAGCAGCTTAGTCGTGAACACTGAAGCTTTCTTT
CDR3: CASSLVVNTEAFF
size: .
D: .
V: TRBV7-3
J: TRBJ1-1

DNA: TGTGCCACCAGCAAAGGGACACCCACTGAAGCTTTCTTT
CDR3: CATSKGTPTEAFF
size: .
D: .
V: TRBV15
J: TRBJ1-1

DNA: TGCGCCAGCAGGTTGGACCATAGTACAGGGGGTTATGGCTACACCTTC
CDR3: CASRLDHSTGGYGYTF
size: .
D: TRBD1
V: TRBV5-1
J: TRBJ1-2

DNA: TGTGCCAGCAGTTTCGGGACAGGGGGAAACTCCTACGAGCAGTACTTC
CDR3: CASSFGTGGNSYEQYF
size: .
D: TRBD1
V: TRBV28
J: TRBJ2-7

DNA: TGTGCCAGCAGCGCCCCGGGGGGATGGGCCGGGGAGCTGTTTTTT
CDR3: CASSAPGGWAGELFF
size: .
D: TRBD2
V: TRBV9
J: TRBJ2-2

DNA: TGCGCCAGCAGCCAAGGCCAGGGAGAGGAAAAACTGTTTTTT
CDR3: CASSQGQGEEKLFF
size: .
D: .
V: TRBV4-3
J: TRBJ1-4

DNA: TGCGCCAGCAGCTTAGCCCCCGGGACAGACACCGGGGAGCTGTTTTTT
CDR3: CASSLAPGTDTGELFF
size: .
D: TRBD1
V: TRBV5-1
J: TRBJ2-2

DNA: TGTGCCAGCAGCTTAGTAGGCGGGGCAGATAGCAATCAGCCCCAGCATTTT
CDR3: CASSLVGGADSNQPQHF
size: .
D: .
V: TRBV7-9
J: TRBJ1-5

DNA: TGTGCCAGCTCCAGGGACAGGGGGGACGGGGCTTTCTTT
CDR3: CASSRDRGDGAFF
size: once
D: TRBD1
V: TRBV18
J: TRBJ1-1

DNA: TGTGCCAGCTCACCAACGGGGACAGGAGGGGAAAAACTGTTTTTT
CDR3: CASSPTGTGGEKLFF
size: .
D: TRBD1
V: TRBV18
J: TRBJ1-4

DNA: TGTGCCAGCACCATCGACAGGGGACTTAACTATGGCTACACCTTC
CDR3: CASTIDRGLNYGYTF
size: .
D: TRBD1
V: TRBV25-1
J: TRBJ1-2

DNA: TGTGCCAGTACGGTAACTTCAGGGGACGGTGAAAAACTGTTTTTT
CDR3: CASTVTSGDGEKLFF
size: .
D: .
V: TRBV19
J: TRBJ1-4

DNA: TGTGCCAGCAGTGAGGCTAGCGGGAGAATCGGCTACAATGAGCAGTTCTTC
CDR3: CASSEASGRIGYNEQFF
size: .
D: TRBD2
V: TRBV2
J: TRBJ2-1

DNA: TGTGCCAGCAGTTTGCGGACGGTACATGAGCAGTTCTTC
CDR3: CASSLRTVHEQFF
size: once
D: .
V: TRBV27
J: TRBJ2-1

DNA: TGTGCCAGCAGCGGTACAGGGCGCGAACCTTACTATGGCTACACCTTC
CDR3: CASSGTGREPYYGYTF
size: .
D: .
V: TRBV11-3
J: TRBJ1-2

DNA: TGTGCCAGCAGCCCTCTGGCGGGAGGATACAATGAGCAGTTCTTC
CDR3: CASSPLAGGYNEQFF
size: .
D: TRBD2
V: TRBV28
J: TRBJ2-1

DNA: TGTGCCAGCAGCGGGGGGCGAGTCGCTGGCACAGATACGCAGTATTTT
CDR3: CASSGGRVAGTDTQYF
size: .
D: .
V: TRBV9
J: TRBJ2-3

DNA: TGTGCCTGGAGTGCCCCCCAGGGTGGCACGCAGTATTTT
CDR3: CAWSAPQGGTQYF
size: .
D: .
V: TRBV30
J: TRBJ2-3

DNA: TGCGCCAGCAGCTGGAGCTCTGAGCAGTTCTTC
CDR3: CASSWSSEQFF
size: .
D: .
V: TRBV5-1
J: TRBJ2-1

DNA: TGTGCCAGCAGGGTAAACAGGGCTGGAAACACCATATATTTT
CDR3: CASRVNRAGNTIYF
size: .
D: .
V: TRBV6-5
J: TRBJ1-3

DNA: TGTGCCAGCAGTGGGCCGTGGAAGAACACTGAAGCTTTCTTT
CDR3: CASSGPWKNTEAFF
size: once
D: .
V: TRBV2
J: TRBJ1-1

DNA: TGTGCCAGTAGATATAACACTGAAGCTTTCTTT
CDR3: CASRYNTEAFF
size: .
D: .
V: TRBV28
J: TRBJ1-1

DNA: TGTGCCAGCAGCGCCCATCTATGGACAGGGTCTGGAAACACCATATATTTT
CDR3: CASSAHLWTGSGNTIYF
size: once
D: TRBD1
V: TRBV9
J: TRBJ1-3

DNA: TGTGCCAGCAGGACGGGGACTAGCGGGAGCGATGAGCAGTTCTTC
CDR3: CASRTGTSGSDEQFF
size: .
D: TRBD2
V: TRBV6-1
J: TRBJ2-1

DNA: TGTGCCAGCAGTCACAGGGCCCCAGATACGCAGTATTTT
CDR3: CASSHRAPDTQYF
size: .
D: .
V: TRBV27
J: TRBJ2-3

DNA: TGCGCCAGCAGCTTGGCCAGGAGCGGGACGTCCTACAATGAGCAGTTCTTC
CDR3: CASSLARSGTSYNEQFF
size: .
D: TRBD2
V: TRBV5-1
J: TRBJ2-1

DNA: TGTGCCAGCAGTTCTGCGGCCCGCGGACTGTACAATGAGCAGTTCTTC
CDR3: CASSSAARGLYNEQFF
size: .
D: .
V: TRBV27
J: TRBJ2-1

DNA: TGTGCCAGCAGTTCGCAAGGGGGCTCCTACGAGCAGTACTTC
CDR3: CASSSQGGSYEQYF
size: once
D: .
V: TRBV27
J: TRBJ2-7

DNA: TGTGCCAGCAGCGAGGGGGGGACTGGAAACACCATATATTTT
CDR3: CASSEGGTGNTIYF
size: .
D: .
V: TRBV9
J: TRBJ1-3

DNA: TGCGCCAGCAGGGAGGGGAACCAAGAGACCCAGTACTTC
CDR3: CASREGNQETQYF
size: .
D: .
V: TRBV5-1
J: TRBJ2-5

DNA: TGTGCCAGTAGCCGCTCCTCTGGACAGGGGTACTACGAGCAGTACTTC
CDR3: CASSRSSGQGYYEQYF
size: .
D: TRBD1
V: TRBV19
J: TRBJ2-7

DNA: TGTGCCAGCAGCTTAGGAACAGGGACCCAAAACTATGGCTACACCTTC
CDR3: CASSLGTGTQNYGYTF
size: .
D: .
V: TRBV7-2
J: TRBJ1-2

DNA: TGCAGCGTTGAGGGGAGGGTTAACAAAAACATTCAGTACTTC
CDR3: CSVEGRVNKNIQYF
size: .
D: TRBD2
V: TRBV29-1
J: TRBJ2-4

DNA: TGTGCCAGCAGCCCGGGACTAGCGGATTACAATGAGCAGTTCTTC
CDR3: CASSPGLADYNEQFF
size: .
D: TRBD2
V: TRBV28
J: TRBJ2-1